This T cell receptor beta chain was obtained from a study of cytomegalovirus exposure and HLA in healthy donors. Looking at the study overall: A prior study identified 90 million to 120 million unique TCR beta sequences from roughly 180 million T cells.

This PCR relied on a set of 60 Vbeta primers and 13 Jbeta primers. TCRdb's copy holds only in-frame clones and misses some; the assay was immunoSEQ multiplex PCR. The sample has approximately 150,000 clones. The sequenced sample consisted of PBMCs. The origin of this receptor is a woman aged 18-29 years in good health and CMV-seronegative.

CDR3 sequence reads: CATSRDLTGGNEKLFF. DNA of the CDR3: TGTGCCACCAGCAGAGATCTTACAGGGGGAAATGAAAAACTGTTTTTT. The J gene is TRBJ1-4, the V gene TRBV15, with TRBD1 matching over 8 bases. The J segment lost 5 bases and the V segment lost 0 bases, leaving 5 bases of the junction unmatched. Germline V gives CDR1 LNHNV, CDR2 YYDKDF (reference sequence). The CDR3 extends over 16 amino acids.